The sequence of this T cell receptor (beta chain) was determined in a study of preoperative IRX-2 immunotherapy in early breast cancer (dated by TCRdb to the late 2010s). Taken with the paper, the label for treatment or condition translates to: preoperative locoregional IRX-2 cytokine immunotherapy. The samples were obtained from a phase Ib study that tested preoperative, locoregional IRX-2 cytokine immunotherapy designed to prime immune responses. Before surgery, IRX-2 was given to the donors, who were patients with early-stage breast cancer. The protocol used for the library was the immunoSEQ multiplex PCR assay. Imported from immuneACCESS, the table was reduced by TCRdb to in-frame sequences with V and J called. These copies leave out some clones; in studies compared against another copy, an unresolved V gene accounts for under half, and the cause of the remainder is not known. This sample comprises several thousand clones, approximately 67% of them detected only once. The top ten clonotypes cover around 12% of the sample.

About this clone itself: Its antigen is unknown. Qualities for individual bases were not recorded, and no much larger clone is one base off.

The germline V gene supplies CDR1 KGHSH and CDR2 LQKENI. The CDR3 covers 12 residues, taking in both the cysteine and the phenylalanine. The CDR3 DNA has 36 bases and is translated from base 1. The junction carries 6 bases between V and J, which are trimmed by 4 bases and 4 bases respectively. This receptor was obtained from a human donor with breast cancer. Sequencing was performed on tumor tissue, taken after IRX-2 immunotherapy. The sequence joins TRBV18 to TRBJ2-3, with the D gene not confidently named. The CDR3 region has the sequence CASSRLADTQYF. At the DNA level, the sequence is TGTGCCAGCTCACGGCTAGCAGATACGCAGTATTTT. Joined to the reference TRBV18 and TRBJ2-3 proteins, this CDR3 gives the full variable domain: NAGVMQNPRHLVRRRGQEARLRCSPMKGHSHVYWYRQLPEEGLKFMVYLQKENIIDESGMPKERFSAEFPKEGPSILRIQQVVRGDSAAYFCASSRLADTQYFGPGTRLTVL.